Presented here are 25 T cell receptor beta chains from one specimen sequenced in a study of regulatory T cells in long-lasting Graves disease. CDR3-region Arm-PCR and iRepertoire HTBI primers produced the TCR beta libraries. TCRdb processed the multiplex PCR reads anew with MiXCR; each CDR3 protein has one entry. The sample has 350,000 to 500,000 distinct CDR3 sequences; about 16% are singletons. Time point described: newly diagnosed GD, antithyroid drugs for less than 3 months. The TCR library was made from RNA extracted from PBMCs. These data are also associated with another study on T cells in Graves' hyperthyroidism and ophthalmopathy.

The sequencing used peripheral blood mononuclear cells (PBMCs), collected at new diagnosis, from a patient treated with antithyroid drugs. The receptor source for this set is a woman aged 25 to 45 with Graves disease.

There are many counts of this clonotype. This chain links TRBV7-9 with TRBJ2-7; 7 nucleotides agree with TRBD1. This CDR3 region has 14 residues. CDR1 and CDR2 from the germline V gene are SEHNR and FQNEAQ (reference sequence). J lost 6 bases, V lost 1 base, and 6 bases had no gene match. In DNA, the CDR3 is TGTGCCAGCAGCTTAGGGGGACAGTTACCCGAGCAGTACTTC. Encoded protein: CASSLGGQLPEQYF.

This clonotype was detected once. This chain joins TRBV4-1 and TRBJ1-1, with 7 bases matching TRBD1. The CDR3 loop spans 16 amino acids. Germline V gene data show CDR1 as MGHRA and CDR2 as YSYEKL. Germline trimming cut 0 bases from V and 3 bases from J; bases unmatched to any gene: 7. CDR3 loop: CASSQEITGDHTEAFF. DNA for the CDR3: TGCGCCAGCAGCCAAGAAATAACAGGGGACCACACTGAAGCTTTCTTT.

This clonotype was recorded at least ten times. V is TRBV27 and J is TRBJ1-5; no definite D call. The CDR3 sequence is 13 residues long. Per the germline V gene, CDR1 is MNHEY and CDR2 is SMNVEV (reference sequence). Trimming pared 3 bases from V and 3 bases from J, leaving 6 bases between. The CDR3 is CASSLAFNQPQHF. CDR3 nucleotides: TGTGCCAGCAGTTTGGCCTTCAATCAGCCCCAGCATTTT.

This clonotype was detected a few times. The chain has TRBV6-1 and TRBJ2-3; D possibly uses TRBD1 or TRBD2 (6 bases each). Germline-derived CDR1 and CDR2 are MNHNS and SASEGT. The germline V and J ends were trimmed by 1 base and 6 bases, with 20 bases remaining between them. There are 17 residues in the CDR3. The CDR3 region is CASSEVAGGAAVDTQYF. For the CDR3, the DNA is TGTGCCAGCAGTGAAGTCGCCGGGGGCGCGGCAGTGGATACGCAGTATTTT.

This clonotype appeared many times. The chain is built from TRBV2 and TRBJ1-6; D uncertain. The germline gives CDR1 SNHLY, CDR2 FYNNEI. The CDR3 contains 18 residues. V shed 2 bases and J shed 9 bases, with 23 bases lying between them. The CDR3 region has the DNA TGTGCCAGCAGTGAATGGCCCGCGCCGGGCGAGACCCTTTCACCCCTCCACTTT. Protein: CASSEWPAPGETLSPLHF. Complete variable domain (other parts from reference TRBV2 and TRBJ1-6): EPEVTQTPSHQVTQMGQEVILRCVPISNHLYFYWYRQILGQKVEFLVSFYNNEISEKSEIFDDQFSVERPDGSNFTLKIRSTKLEDSAMYFCASSEWPAPGETLSPLHFGNGTRLTVT.

This clonotype was recorded many times. This sequence joins TRBV2 and TRBJ2-5, with D possibly called TRBD1 or TRBD2 (7 bases each). V was pared by 8 bases and J by 2 bases, with 18 bases between. The germline CDR1 and CDR2 sequences are SNHLY and FYNNEI. The CDR3 length is 15 residues. The CDR3 sequence: CASLPGGQLQETQYF. DNA for the CDR3: TGTGCCAGCCTCCCGGGGGGACAGCTACAAGAGACCCAGTACTTC.

There are many counts of this clonotype. The J gene is TRBJ2-1, the V gene TRBV3-1; D ambiguous. Trimming removed 5 bases at V and 4 bases at J, with 6 bases between. The germline gives CDR1 LGHDT, CDR2 YNNKEL (reference sequence). CDR3 length equals 12 residues. The CDR3 region has the DNA TGTGCCAGCAGCGGCCGATACAATGAGCAGTTCTTC. Translated: CASSGRYNEQFF.

This clonotype was counted ten times or more. The chain has TRBV7-8 and TRBJ2-3; no reliable D call. Germline loops: CDR1 SGHVS, CDR2 FQNEAQ. This CDR3 is 15 amino acids long. Trimming removed 5 bases at V and 4 bases at J, with 16 bases between. CDR3 sequence reads: CASSRPVRSSDTQYF. CDR3 nucleotides: TGTGCCAGCAGCCGCCCCGTCCGGTCCTCAGATACGCAGTATTTT.

This clonotype was seen ten or more times. The J gene is TRBJ1-2, the V gene TRBV30, with D perhaps matching TRBD1 (5 bases). With 2 bases removed from V and 4 bases from J, the gap between germline ends came to 17 bases. Per germline, CDR1 GTSNPN and CDR2 SVGIG (reference sequence). This CDR3 is 15 amino acids long. The CDR3 DNA reads TGTGCCTGGAGTCCCCCGGGACCCCACGCCTATGGCTACACCTTC. It encodes CAWSPPGPHAYGYTF.

In its sample, this clonotype was seen many times. The chain is built from TRBV14 and TRBJ2-1, with 12 nucleotides matching TRBD1. The CDR3 has 13 residues. J was trimmed by 16 bases and V by 3 bases; bases with no gene match: 7. CDR1 is SGHDN and CDR2 is FVKESK in the germline V gene. This CDR3 reads CASSQFPGTGGFF. As DNA, the CDR3 is TGTGCCAGCAGCCAGTTCCCCGGGACAGGGGGCTTCTTC.

Ten or more counts support this clonotype. The gene calls are TRBV6-1 and TRBJ2-7; 10 bases fit TRBD2. V shed 5 bases and J 4 bases; nucleotides not matched to a gene: 8. Germline CDR1 MNHNS, CDR2 SASEGT. The CDR3 consists of 15 residues. In DNA form, the CDR3 reads TGTGCCAGCAGTCAGTCTAGCGGGAGACTTTACGAGCAGTACTTC. It yields the protein CASSQSSGRLYEQYF.

This clonotype was observed many times. The gene calls are TRBV7-2 and TRBJ1-1; unclear D gene. Trimming pared 5 bases from V and 0 bases from J, leaving 7 bases between. The CDR3 loop spans 13 amino acids. CDR1 is SGHTA, CDR2 FQGNSA, per germline. CDR3 residues: CASSAIVNTEAFF. The CDR3 nucleotides read TGTGCCAGCAGCGCTATTGTGAACACTGAAGCTTTCTTT.

V usage is TRBV20-1 and J usage is TRBJ2-3; 11 bases are shared with TRBD2. In germline, CDR1 is DFQATT, CDR2 SNEGSKA (reference sequence). The CDR3 runs 19 residues. The J segment lost 5 bases and the V segment lost 1 base, leaving 17 bases of the junction unmatched. CDR3 amino acids: CSARGLVLAGGWGIDTQYF. The CDR3 DNA reads TGCAGTGCTAGAGGCCTCGTGCTAGCGGGAGGCTGGGGGATAGATACGCAGTATTTT.

This clonotype was counted between two and nine times. The chain employs TRBV6-5 and TRBJ2-7, with 10 bases aligning to TRBD2. Germline CDR1 MNHEY, CDR2 SVGAGI. The CDR3 is 14 residues long. The V segment lost 4 bases and the J segment 4 bases; nucleotides outside the gene matches: 4. CDR3 nucleotides: TGTGCCAGCAGTTTACTAGCGGGAAATTACGAGCAGTACTTC. Its protein is CASSLLAGNYEQYF.

This clonotype was picked up many times. This chain connects TRBV7-8 to TRBJ1-3, with a possible D match to TRBD1 (5 bases). Germline loops: CDR1 SGHVS, CDR2 FQNEAQ. The CDR3 loop spans 17 amino acids. V lost 1 base and J lost 0, with 13 bases in between. The CDR3 DNA follows: TGTGCCAGCAGCTTAGGGTGGGGCACTTTCTCTGGAAACACCATATATTTT. It is translated as CASSLGWGTFSGNTIYF.

This clonotype was observed many times. The V gene is TRBV20-1, the J gene TRBJ1-2, with TRBD1 identical over 9 bases. From germline, CDR1 is DFQATT and CDR2 SNEGSKA (reference sequence). The CDR3 has 15 amino acids. V trimming: 0 bases; J trimming: 3 bases; junction bases outside the gene matches: 5. Written as DNA, the CDR3 is TGCAGTGCTAGAGATAATACAGGGGGCGACTATGGCTACACCTTC. This codes for CSARDNTGGDYGYTF.

The chain couples TRBV20-1 to TRBJ2-5; 12 bases are shared with TRBD2. V lost 0 bases to trimming and J lost 4 bases; unmatched junction nucleotides: 3. This CDR3 comprises 15 residues. The germline gives CDR1 DFQATT, CDR2 SNEGSKA (reference sequence). In DNA form, the CDR3 reads TGCAGTGCTAGAGAGACTAGCGGGAGATTAGAGACCCAGTACTTC. It yields the protein CSARETSGRLETQYF.

A remark on this clonotype: This may come from a read error, since a much larger clone is one base off. This sequence joins TRBV2 and TRBJ2-7; D is undetermined. The CDR3 is made up of 10 amino acids. The V end was cut by 4 bases, the J end by 5 bases, with 3 bases between. Germline CDR1 SNHLY, CDR2 FYNNEI. CDR3 nucleotide sequence: TGTGCCAGCAGTGGCCACGAGCAGTACTTC. Protein product: CASSGHEQYF. Full variable domain (outside the CDR3, taken from reference TRBV2 and TRBJ2-7): EPEVTQTPSHQVTQMGQEVILRCVPISNHLYFYWYRQILGQKVEFLVSFYNNEISEKSEIFDDQFSVERPDGSNFTLKIRSTKLEDSAMYFCASSGHEQYFGPGTRLTVT.

There are a few counts of this clonotype. The chain joins TRBV12-3 or TRBV12-4 to TRBJ1-2, with 10 bases that match TRBD1. V gave up 7 bases and J gave up 7 bases; unmatched junction bases: 9. The length of the CDR3 is 14 residues. The CDR3 region is CASTLQTGGLGYTF. DNA for the CDR3: TGTGCCAGCACCCTTCAGACAGGGGGCCTTGGCTACACCTTC.

This clonotype was found many times. The chain joins TRBV24-1 to TRBJ2-1; 9 nucleotides align to TRBD2. CDR1 and CDR2 from the germline V gene are KGHDR and SFDVKD. The CDR3 totals 17 residues. V dropped 3 bases and J dropped 4; count of bases not matched to a gene: 9. The CDR3 spells CATSDPGGRARYNEQFF. CDR3 DNA sequence: TGTGCCACCAGTGATCCTGGCGGGAGGGCCAGGTACAATGAGCAGTTCTTC.

The rearrangement links TRBV5-1 to TRBJ2-5; unclear D gene. V lost 0 bases, J lost 5 bases, and 14 bases lay in between. Germline V lookup: CDR1 SGHRS, CDR2 YFSETQ. The CDR3 totals 15 residues. The CDR3 region is CASSLEQRYKETQYF. The CDR3 DNA sequence: TGCGCCAGCAGCTTGGAACAGCGATATAAGGAGACCCAGTACTTC. Using reference TRBV5-1 and TRBJ2-5 for the parts outside the CDR3, the full variable domain is KAGVTQTPRYLIKTRGQQVTLSCSPISGHRSVSWYQQTPGQGLQFLFEYFSETQRNKGNFPGRFSGRQFSNSRSEMNVSTLELGDSALYLCASSLEQRYKETQYFGPGTRLLVL.

At least ten counts were recorded for this clonotype. The rearrangement joins TRBV20-1 to TRBJ2-7; D is uncertain. Germline lookup yields CDR1 DFQATT and CDR2 SNEGSKA (reference sequence). Trimming took 0 bases from V and 0 from J, leaving 9 bases between them. The CDR3 consists of 14 residues. The CDR3 sequence is CSARDSGISYEQYF. CDR3 bases: TGCAGTGCTAGAGATTCGGGCATCTCCTACGAGCAGTACTTC.

This clonotype has a count of ten or more. The rearrangement joins TRBV2 to TRBJ2-7, with D tentatively TRBD1 (6 bases). This CDR3 spans 12 amino acids. Deletions cut 9 bases from V and 5 bases from J, with 14 bases between. Germline CDR1 reads SNHLY; CDR2 reads FYNNEI. As DNA, the CDR3 is TGTGCCAGGACAGGCCTGAGGAACGAGCAGTACTTC. This encodes CARTGLRNEQYF. The full variable domain, with the rest looked up from reference TRBV2 and TRBJ2-7, is EPEVTQTPSHQVTQMGQEVILRCVPISNHLYFYWYRQILGQKVEFLVSFYNNEISEKSEIFDDQFSVERPDGSNFTLKIRSTKLEDSAMYFCARTGLRNEQYFGPGTRLTVT.

The chain combines TRBV7-9 with TRBJ2-5; TRBD2 aligns across 7 bases. CDR1 and CDR2 from the germline V gene are SEHNR and FQNEAQ (reference sequence). With V trimmed by 1 base and J by 2 bases, 10 bases remained unmatched. The CDR3 extends over 17 amino acids. CDR3 region: CASSLVGSGTIQETQYF. The CDR3 region has the DNA TGTGCCAGCAGCTTAGTAGGGTCCGGGACTATACAAGAGACCCAGTACTTC.

V usage is TRBV29-1 and J usage is TRBJ2-1, with 7 bases matching TRBD2. The CDR3 contains 14 residues. CDR1 is SQVTM, CDR2 ANQGSEA, per germline. Trimming at V came to 6 bases and at J to 9 bases, leaving 14 bases not matched to a gene. The CDR3 nucleotides read TGCAGCGTGGCTCGCGGGGGTGGGTTCAGTGAGCAGTTCTTC. It translates to CSVARGGGFSEQFF.